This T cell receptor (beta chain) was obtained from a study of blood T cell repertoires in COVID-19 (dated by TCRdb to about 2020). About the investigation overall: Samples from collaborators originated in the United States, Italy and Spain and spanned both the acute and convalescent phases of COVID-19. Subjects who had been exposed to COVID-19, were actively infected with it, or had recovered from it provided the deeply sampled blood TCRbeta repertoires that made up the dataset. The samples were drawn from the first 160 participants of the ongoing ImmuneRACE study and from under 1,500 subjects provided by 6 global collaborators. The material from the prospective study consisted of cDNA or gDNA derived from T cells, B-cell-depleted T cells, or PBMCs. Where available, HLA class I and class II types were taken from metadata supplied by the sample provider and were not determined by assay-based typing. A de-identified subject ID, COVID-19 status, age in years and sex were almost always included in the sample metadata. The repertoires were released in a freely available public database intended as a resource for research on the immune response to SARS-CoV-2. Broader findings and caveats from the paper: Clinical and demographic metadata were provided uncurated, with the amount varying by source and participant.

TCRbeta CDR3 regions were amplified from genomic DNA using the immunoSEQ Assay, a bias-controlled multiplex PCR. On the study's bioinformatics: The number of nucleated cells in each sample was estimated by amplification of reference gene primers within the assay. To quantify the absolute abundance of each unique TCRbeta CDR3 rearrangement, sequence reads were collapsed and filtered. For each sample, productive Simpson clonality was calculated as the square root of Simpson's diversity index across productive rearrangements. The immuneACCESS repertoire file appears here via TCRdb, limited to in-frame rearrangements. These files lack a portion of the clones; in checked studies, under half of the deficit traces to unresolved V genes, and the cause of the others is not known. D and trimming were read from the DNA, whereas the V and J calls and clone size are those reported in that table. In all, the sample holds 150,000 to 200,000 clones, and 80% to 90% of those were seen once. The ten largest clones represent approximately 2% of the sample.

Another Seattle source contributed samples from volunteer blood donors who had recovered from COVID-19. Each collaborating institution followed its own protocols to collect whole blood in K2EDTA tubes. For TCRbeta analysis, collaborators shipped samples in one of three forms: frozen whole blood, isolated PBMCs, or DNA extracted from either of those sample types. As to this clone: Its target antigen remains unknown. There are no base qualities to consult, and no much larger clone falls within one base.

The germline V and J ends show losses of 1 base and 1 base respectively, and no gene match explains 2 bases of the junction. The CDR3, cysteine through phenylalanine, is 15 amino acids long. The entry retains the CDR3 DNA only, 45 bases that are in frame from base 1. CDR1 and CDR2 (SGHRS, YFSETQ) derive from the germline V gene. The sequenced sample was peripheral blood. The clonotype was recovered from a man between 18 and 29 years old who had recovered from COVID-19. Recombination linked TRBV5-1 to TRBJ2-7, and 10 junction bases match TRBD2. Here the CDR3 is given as CASSLSGRGSYEQYF. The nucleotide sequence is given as TGCGCCAGCAGCTTGAGCGGGAGGGGATCCTACGAGCAGTACTTC.